This TCR beta chain was obtained from a study of T-cell memory formation after mild COVID-19. TCRdb reanalysed the 5' RACE reads using MiXCR and keeps one entry per CDR3 protein. In the table there are under 650,000 distinct CDR3 sequences, around 17% of which are singletons. This clonotype was counted a few times. CDR3 size: 17 residues. Trimming at V came to 6 bases and at J to 6 bases, leaving 15 bases not matched to a gene. Sequencing used PBMCs or a T cell subset sorted from them (not recorded which). The chain recombines TRBV12-3 or TRBV12-4 with TRBJ2-2, with 8 bases lining up with TRBD2. The sequence was collected from an adult woman who had mild COVID-19 (a few samples of this study predate the infection). Cell type and time point are not known. Written as DNA, the CDR3 is TGTGCCAGCAGGCCTCAAGGGAGCGGGGGATTGGCCGGGGAGCTGTTTTTT. It is translated as CASRPQGSGGLAGELFF.